The clone carrying this T cell receptor beta chain was counted between two and nine times. Enrolment of Seattle patients took place during active infection, and they were followed longitudinally. The sample belongs to a study of blood T cell repertoires in COVID-19. Background on the study: COVID-19 samples from acute and convalescent phases originated in the United States, Italy and Spain. Sample material is recorded as cDNA or gDNA derived from T cells, B-cell-depleted T cells, or PBMCs.

In the study's own analysis: Amplification from reference gene primers served as the basis for estimated nucleated cell counts. Generated by immunoSEQ multiplex PCR, the TCRdb table keeps only in-frame clones and is missing some. D and trimming come from the DNA, and the V and J calls and clone size come from that table. Of almost 300,000 clones listed, around nine tenths are singletons. Germline values: CDR1 KGHSH, CDR2 LQKENI. J lost 9 bases, V lost 2 bases, and 10 bases had no gene match. The CDR3 is 15 residues long. The TCR originated in a woman in her twenties or thirties with COVID-19, enrolled during active disease. The sequenced material came from peripheral blood. This sequence joins TRBV18 and TRBJ1-5, with 7 bases fitting TRBD1. CDR3 coding DNA: TGTGCCAGCTCACCATTGGAGGGGGCGGAAGTGCCCCAGCATTTT. Amino acids: CASSPLEGAEVPQHF.